This is a list of T cell receptor beta chains from one sample in a study of cytomegalovirus exposure and HLA in healthy donors. The data were produced by immunoSEQ multiplex PCR, yet TCRdb's version contains in-frame clones alone and is incomplete. The sample comprises over 85,000 clones, roughly 73% of which are singletons, and roughly 3.8% rests with the top ten. The sequenced material came from PBMCs. The receptors shown here come from a woman between 40 and 50 years old in good health and CMV-seronegative. CDR3s include the opening cysteine and the closing phenylalanine or tryptophan. D genes are given only for firm matches. Not every row has a clone size; where given, it reads once, few, many or a size class.

D,J,V,size,DNA,CDR3
NA,TRBJ1-6,TRBV2,NA,TGTGCCAGCAGCGGACAGTGGAATTCACCCCTCCACTTT,CASSGQWNSPLHF
NA,TRBJ1-1,TRBV30,NA,TGTGCCTGCTTGTTGTGGGGCCCTGAAGCTTTCTTT,CACLLWGPEAFF
TRBD1,TRBJ1-1,TRBV11-2,NA,TGTGCCAGCAGCTTTACGGGACAGGGGAACACTGAAGCTTTCTTT,CASSFTGQGNTEAFF
NA,TRBJ1-4,TRBV6-5,NA,TGTGCCAGCAGTTACTCCGGCAGAACGGGTGAAAAACTGTTTTTT,CASSYSGRTGEKLFF
TRBD2,TRBJ2-2,TRBV5-4,NA,TGTGCCAGCAGCTTGGTTCGGGGGGGGAACACCGGGGAGCTGTTTTTT,CASSLVRGGNTGELFF
NA,TRBJ1-2,TRBV4-1,NA,TGCGCCAGCAGCCAGGGAGACCGCCGGGATGGCTACACCTTC,CASSQGDRRDGYTF
NA,TRBJ1-2,TRBV5-1,NA,TGCGCCAGCAGCTTGGAAGCCAACTATGGCTACACCTTC,CASSLEANYGYTF
NA,TRBJ1-2,TRBV10-1,NA,TGCGCCAGCACCTTGCCAAAACAGGTCTATGGCTACACCTTC,CASTLPKQVYGYTF
NA,TRBJ2-3,TRBV15,NA,TGTGCCACCAGCAGAGACGACAAGTATACGCAGTATTTT,CATSRDDKYTQYF
TRBD1,TRBJ1-5,TRBV5-8,NA,TGTGCCAGCAGCTTGGATCGGACAGGATATAGCAATCAGCCCCAGCATTTT,CASSLDRTGYSNQPQHF
TRBD1,TRBJ2-7,TRBV28,NA,TGTGCCAGCAGTTTATGGGGGACAGGAGATTACGAGCAGTACTTC,CASSLWGTGDYEQYF
TRBD1,TRBJ1-2,TRBV7-4,NA,TGTGCCAGCTCATACAGGGGGCGAATAGGCTATGGCTACACCTTC,CASSYRGRIGYGYTF
NA,TRBJ1-1,TRBV18,NA,TGTGCCAGCTCACCTCAGGGGAACACTGAAGCTTTCTTT,CASSPQGNTEAFF
TRBD1,TRBJ1-1,TRBV30,once,TGTGCCGTAGACAGGGGATATGAGGACACTGAAGCTTTCTTT,CAVDRGYEDTEAFF
TRBD2,TRBJ2-3,TRBV9,NA,TGTGCCAGCAGCCCTCAAGTCGGGGGGAGGACAGATACGCAGTATTTT,CASSPQVGGRTDTQYF
NA,TRBJ2-3,TRBV28,NA,TGTGCCAGCAGTAAGGGCGGGGCAATCTTTAGCACAGATACGCAGTATTTT,CASSKGGAIFSTDTQYF
TRBD1,TRBJ1-2,TRBV6-6,NA,TGTGCCAGCAGTCAGGGACAGGCCTATGGCTACCCCTTC,CASSQGQAYGYPF
NA,TRBJ2-7,TRBV5-4,once,TGTGCCAGCAGCGGAAACAGGGTTTCGGACTACGAGCAGTACTTC,CASSGNRVSDYEQYF
TRBD1,TRBJ1-1,TRBV4-3,NA,TGCGCCAGCAGCCACCTAACAGGGGACACTGAAGCTTTCTTT,CASSHLTGDTEAFF
NA,TRBJ2-3,TRBV6-5,NA,TGTGCCAGCAGTTGGAGGCAGGGGGATACGCAGTATTTT,CASSWRQGDTQYF
TRBD1,TRBJ2-7,TRBV5-4,NA,TGTGCCAGCAGCTTATCGGGACAGAAAGACTACGAGCAGTACTTC,CASSLSGQKDYEQYF
NA,TRBJ2-7,TRBV6-6,NA,TGTGCCAGCATCAAGGCCCCCCTAGCAAGCGAGCAGTACTTC,CASIKAPLASEQYF
TRBD1,TRBJ2-2,TRBV7-3,NA,TGTGCCAGCAGCAAAGATCTATTGCAGGGGGCCACCGGGGAGCTGTTTTTT,CASSKDLLQGATGELFF
TRBD1,TRBJ2-3,TRBV7-2,NA,TGTGCCAGCAGCGGGACAGAGAGCACAGATACGCAGTATTTT,CASSGTESTDTQYF
NA,TRBJ1-6,TRBV7-8,few,TGTGCCAGCAGCTTAGGGGGGGGCCGCATGGATTCACCCCTCCACTTT,CASSLGGGRMDSPLHF
NA,TRBJ2-1,TRBV10-3,NA,TGTGCCATCACCAGGACTGGGGACAATGAGCAGTTCTTC,CAITRTGDNEQFF
NA,TRBJ1-6,TRBV14,NA,TGTGCCAGCAGCCAAGAGGTTGGCCGAAATAATTCACCCCTCCACTTT,CASSQEVGRNNSPLHF
NA,TRBJ2-2,TRBV4-1,NA,TGCGCCAGCAGCCAAATTGCAGGGCGAGACACCGGGGAGCTGTTTTTT,CASSQIAGRDTGELFF
TRBD1,TRBJ1-1,TRBV10-3,NA,TGTGCCATCAGTGATAAAGGGACAGGGGCCACTGAAGCTTTCTTT,CAISDKGTGATEAFF
TRBD1,TRBJ1-1,TRBV4-3,NA,TGCGCCAGCAGCCAAGGAAACAGGGGGACTGAAGCTTTCTTT,CASSQGNRGTEAFF
TRBD1,TRBJ1-1,TRBV10-3,NA,TGTGCCATCAGCGGGACAGGAGTGAACACTGAAGCTTTCTTT,CAISGTGVNTEAFF
NA,TRBJ2-7,TRBV7-2,NA,TGTGCCAGCAGCTTAGGTTCTCGGTCCTACGAGCAGTACTTC,CASSLGSRSYEQYF
NA,TRBJ1-2,TRBV7-9,NA,TGTGCCAGCAGCTTAGACAGGGTTGGTGGTGGCTACACCTTC,CASSLDRVGGGYTF
TRBD1,TRBJ1-2,TRBV18,NA,TGTGCCAGCCAAGGGGGCATGGACTATGGCTACACCTTC,CASQGGMDYGYTF
NA,TRBJ1-1,TRBV5-1,NA,TGCGCCAGCAGCTTTGATGGGGGAGGTGGTACTGAAGCTTTCTTT,CASSFDGGGGTEAFF
NA,TRBJ2-7,TRBV7-3,NA,TGTGCCAGCAGCCCCCGTGCAGGGATAGGGTACGAGCAGTACTTC,CASSPRAGIGYEQYF
TRBD1,TRBJ1-1,TRBV7-2,once,TGTGCCAGCAGCTGGAGACAGGGTTCTGAAGCTTTCTTT,CASSWRQGSEAFF
NA,TRBJ2-1,TRBV30,NA,TGTGCCTGGAGTGTAGGGCAGGCAAGGGGAAATGAGCAGTTCTTC,CAWSVGQARGNEQFF
TRBD1,TRBJ1-3,TRBV18,NA,TGTGCCAGCTCACCACCGGGACAGGGAAACACCATATATTTT,CASSPPGQGNTIYF
TRBD1,TRBJ2-5,TRBV18,NA,TGTGCCAGCTCACCGAGACAGGGGCAAGAGACCCAGTACTTC,CASSPRQGQETQYF
NA,TRBJ2-3,TRBV10-3,NA,TGTGCCATCAGCAACAGCGGACAGAAAAGCACAGATACGCAGTATTTT,CAISNSGQKSTDTQYF
NA,TRBJ1-1,TRBV7-6,NA,TGTGCCAGCAGCTTAGCGTCGAGAATGAACACTGAAGCTTTCTTT,CASSLASRMNTEAFF
NA,TRBJ2-1,TRBV9,NA,TGTGCCAGCAGCGTAAGAGGACAGAACAATGAGCAGTTCTTC,CASSVRGQNNEQFF
TRBD1,TRBJ1-1,TRBV9,NA,TGTGCCAGCAGCACAGGGGCGGACACTGAAGCTTTCTTT,CASSTGADTEAFF
TRBD1,TRBJ2-7,TRBV5-4,NA,TGTGCCAGCAGCTACTTTCGGCAGGGGGCCCACGAGCAGTACTTC,CASSYFRQGAHEQYF
NA,TRBJ2-7,TRBV9,NA,TGTGCCAGCAGCGTAGCTGTGACAGATAGGAACGAGCAGTACTTC,CASSVAVTDRNEQYF
NA,TRBJ2-2,TRBV18,once,TGTGCCAGCTCACAGGACTGGACGAACACCGGGGAGCTGTTTTTT,CASSQDWTNTGELFF
NA,TRBJ1-1,TRBV7-6,NA,TGTGCCAGCAGCCCGAGAGCCGGCGCGGACACTGAAGCTTTCTTT,CASSPRAGADTEAFF
TRBD1,TRBJ1-1,TRBV6-5,NA,TGTGCCAGCAGGGTGGACAGGGTGGTCACTGAAGCTTTCTTT,CASRVDRVVTEAFF
NA,TRBJ2-7,TRBV20-1,once,TGCAGTGCTAGCAGGGGTTACGAGCAGTACTTC,CSASRGYEQYF
NA,TRBJ2-1,TRBV21-1,NA,TGTGCCAGCAGCAAAGTCCGGACTACCCTCAATGAGCAGTTCTTC,CASSKVRTTLNEQFF
NA,TRBJ2-5,TRBV19,NA,TGTGCCAGTAGTCAGGTTGCGGAGACCCAGTACTTC,CASSQVAETQYF
NA,TRBJ2-7,TRBV10-3,NA,TGTGCCATCATGGGGGTGGAGGGCGGGCAGTACTTC,CAIMGVEGGQYF
TRBD1,TRBJ1-3,TRBV7-2,NA,TGTGCCAGCAGCTTAGGGGGGGACAGCTCTGGAAACACCATATATTTT,CASSLGGDSSGNTIYF
TRBD1,TRBJ2-2,TRBV9,few,TGTGCCAGCAGCCGGGACAGAGCGTCCCCCGGGGAGCTGTTTTTT,CASSRDRASPGELFF
TRBD1,TRBJ1-6,TRBV2,NA,TGTGCCAGCAGTGGACAGGGGTCAAATTCACCCCTCCACTTT,CASSGQGSNSPLHF